The 21 T cell receptor beta chains below were found in one sample sequenced in a study of T cell responses to AZD1222 COVID-19 vaccine. Sequencing was performed with immunoSEQ multiplex PCR; in TCRdb, only in-frame clones are kept and a portion is missing. Among 55,000 to 70,000 clones listed, over 60% were seen once. The specimen was peripheral blood, collected on day 0 of AZD1222 vaccination. The receptors originated from an adult in good health.

The chain has TRBV7-2 and TRBJ2-5, with 12 positions matching TRBD2. This CDR3 comprises 15 residues. The V and J ends lost 7 bases and 2 bases, in that order; junction bases with no gene match: 5. Germline lookup yields CDR1 SGHTA and CDR2 FQGNSA. DNA for the CDR3: TGTGCCAGCACGAGGACTAGCGGGGCACAAGAGACCCAGTACTTC. This codes for CASTRTSGAQETQYF.

This chain links TRBV2 with TRBJ1-2; tentatively, D is TRBD1 (6 bases). The CDR3 extends over 13 amino acids. V shed 4 bases and J shed 3 bases, with 9 bases lying between them. Per the germline V gene, CDR1 is SNHLY and CDR2 is FYNNEI. The CDR3 region has the DNA TGTGCCAGCAGTGGGACAGATTACTATGGCTACACCTTC. This encodes CASSGTDYYGYTF.

The chain uses TRBV3-1 (or the pseudogene TRBV3-2) and TRBJ2-1; unclear D gene. With 1 base removed from V and 3 bases from J, the gap between germline ends came to 1 base. Per the germline V gene, CDR1 is LGHDT and CDR2 is YNNKEL (reference sequence). The CDR3 is 12 residues long. CDR3 residues: CASSQGYNEQFF. For the CDR3, the DNA is TGTGCCAGCAGCCAAGGCTACAATGAGCAGTTCTTC.

The chain has TRBV20-1 and TRBJ1-1; tentative D call: TRBD1 (5 bases). Germline CDR1 and CDR2: DFQATT and SNEGSKA (reference sequence). Trimming took off 3 bases at V and 1 base at J, with 6 bases between the two ends. This CDR3 contains 12 residues. CDR3 in DNA: TGCAGTGCTAGTCAGGGGAACACTGAAGCTTTCTTT. Its translation: CSASQGNTEAFF.

The chain couples TRBV7-6 to TRBJ2-3, with D possibly being TRBD1 (6 bases). Trimming took 4 bases from V and 0 from J, leaving 14 bases between them. Germline CDR1 reads SGHVS; CDR2 reads FNYEAQ. The CDR3 has 16 residues. In DNA form, the CDR3 reads TGTGCCAGCAGCTCCACGGGACAAAAAAGCACAGATACGCAGTATTTT. This encodes CASSSTGQKSTDTQYF.

V gene TRBV18 combines with J gene TRBJ1-5, with D possibly matching TRBD1 (5 bases). The CDR3 has 15 residues. CDR1 and CDR2 (germline): KGHSH, LQKENI. Trimming took 2 bases from V and 7 from J, leaving 15 bases between them. CDR3 DNA sequence: TGTGCCAGCTCACCATTTGACAGAGAAATACAGCCCCAGCATTTT. Translating gives CASSPFDREIQPQHF.

V is TRBV4-1 and J is TRBJ2-1; 13 bases map to TRBD2. The CDR3 is made up of 16 amino acids. Germline V gene sequence: CDR1 MGHRA, CDR2 YSYEKL. The J segment lost 2 bases and the V segment lost 3 bases, leaving 1 base of the junction unmatched. CDR3 in amino acids: CASSHTSGGAYNEQFF. The CDR3 DNA sequence: TGCGCCAGCAGCCATACTAGCGGGGGGGCCTACAATGAGCAGTTCTTC.

The chain uses TRBV19 and TRBJ1-2; D is ambiguous. CDR1 and CDR2 from the germline V gene are LNHDA and SQIVND (reference sequence). V lost 3 bases and J lost 7, with 9 bases in between. CDR3 length: 12 residues. The CDR3 here is CASSMTEVGYTF. CDR3 in DNA: TGTGCCAGTAGTATGACGGAGGTTGGCTACACCTTC.

The chain is built from TRBV24-1 and TRBJ2-5; 7 positions agree with TRBD1. The ends lost 4 bases at V and 4 bases at J; junction bases unmatched: 11. Per germline, CDR1 KGHDR and CDR2 SFDVKD. The CDR3 is made up of 16 amino acids. The CDR3 DNA sequence: TGTGCCACCAGTGACTCGTTTAGGACAGGAACAGAGACCCAGTACTTC. Translation gives CATSDSFRTGTETQYF.

The rearrangement joins TRBV6-5 to TRBJ2-5, with D possibly being TRBD2 (6 bases). The CDR3 has 15 amino acids. In germline, CDR1 is MNHEY, CDR2 SVGAGI. Trimming cost V 6 bases and J 9 bases, with 23 bases left between them. The CDR3 nucleotides are TGTGCCAGCAGAGGCACGGGACTGACCCCAGGGCCCCAGTACTTC. It specifies CASRGTGLTPGPQYF.

The chain recombines TRBV10-3 with TRBJ1-1; 7 bases are shared with TRBD1. The CDR3 runs 15 residues. V shed 2 bases and J 2 bases; nucleotides not matched to a gene: 5. CDR1 is ENHRY, CDR2 SYGVKD, per germline. This chain's CDR3 is CAISERQGANTEAFF. CDR3 in DNA: TGTGCCATCAGTGAGCGACAGGGTGCAAACACTGAAGCTTTCTTT.

The chain combines TRBV7-9 with TRBJ2-1; possible D gene TRBD2, 6 bases. Looked up from germline, CDR1 is SEHNR and CDR2 is FQNEAQ (reference sequence). Between the trimmed V and J ends, which lost 2 bases and 6 bases, there was a span of 11 bases. CDR3 size: 14 residues. Here the CDR3 reads CASSLIAGSNEQFF. Written as DNA, the CDR3 is TGTGCCAGCAGCTTAATCGCGGGGAGCAATGAGCAGTTCTTC. Filled out from reference TRBV7-9 and TRBJ2-1, the complete variable domain reads DTGVSQNPRHKITKRGQNVTFRCDPISEHNRLYWYRQTLGQGPEFLTYFQNEAQLEKSRLLSDRFSAERPKGSFSTLEIQRTEQGDSAMYLCASSLIAGSNEQFFGPGTRLTVL.

The CDR3 DNA is TGTGCCAGCAGCACGTACACGGAGCCCTACGAGCAGTACTTC. Translated: CASSTYTEPYEQYF. J is TRBJ2-7 and V is TRBV11-3; D gene uncertain. CDR1 is SGHNT and CDR2 is YENEEA in the germline V gene. CDR3 length: 14 amino acids. The V end was cut by 5 bases, the J end by 2 bases, with 13 bases between.

The chain is built from TRBV19 and TRBJ1-1, with 9 bases fitting TRBD1. The CDR3 length is 14 residues. Germline CDR1 reads LNHDA; CDR2 reads SQIVND (reference sequence). Unmatched junction bases numbered 6, after V lost 4 bases and J lost 6 bases. The CDR3 here is CASSTLTGGAEAFF. In DNA form, the CDR3 reads TGTGCCAGTAGTACCCTAACAGGGGGCGCTGAAGCTTTCTTT.

This rearrangement joins TRBV7-9 to TRBJ2-5; perhaps D is TRBD1 or TRBD2 (5 bases each). Germline V gives CDR1 SEHNR, CDR2 FQNEAQ (reference sequence). V was cut by 0 bases and J by 5 bases, with 13 bases left in between. This CDR3 is 15 amino acids long. In DNA form, the CDR3 reads TGTGCCAGCAGCTTAGCGAGGGGCAGGGTTGAGACCCAGTACTTC. Its protein product is CASSLARGRVETQYF.

The V and J genes are TRBV4-2 and TRBJ1-2; TRBD1 agrees at 8 bases. The V gene's germline CDR1 is LGHNA and CDR2 YNFKEQ. V was pared by 2 bases and J by 4 bases, with 9 bases of the junction left unmatched. CDR3 length: 16 residues. As DNA, the CDR3 is TGTGCCAGCAGCCAAAATACAGGGGGGGAAATCTATGGCTACACCTTC. This gives the protein CASSQNTGGEIYGYTF.

Ten or more counts support this clone. This CDR3 is CASSVSGGLRETQYF. CDR3 in DNA: TGTGCCAGCAGCGTAAGCGGGGGGTTAAGGGAGACCCAGTACTTC. The rearrangement links TRBV9 to TRBJ2-5; TRBD2 agrees at 9 bases. The germline V gene encodes CDR1 SGDLS and CDR2 YYNGEE. Losses at the gene ends were 1 base for V and 5 bases for J; bases not matched to a gene: 6. This CDR3 is 15 amino acids long. Variable domain in full (rest from reference TRBV9 and TRBJ2-5): DSGVTQTPKHLITATGQRVTLRCSPRSGDLSVYWYQQSLDQGLQFLIQYYNGEERAKGNILERFSAQQFPDLHSELNLSSLELGDSALYFCASSVSGGLRETQYFGPGTRLLVL.

This CDR3 reads CASSPGRNTEAFF. CDR3 nucleotide sequence: TGTGCCAGCTCACCAGGGAGGAACACTGAAGCTTTCTTT. The V and J genes are TRBV18 and TRBJ1-1; D not certain. The V end lost 2 bases, the J end lost 1 base, and 5 bases lay between the germline ends. In germline, CDR1 is KGHSH, CDR2 LQKENI. This CDR3 region has 13 residues.

The V and J genes are TRBV7-9 and TRBJ1-3; unclear D gene. CDR1 SEHNR and CDR2 FQNEAQ come from the germline V gene (reference sequence). The CDR3 has 15 amino acids. V was trimmed by 2 bases and J by 0 bases, leaving 8 bases between them. The CDR3 loop reads CASSLRGSSGNTIYF. The CDR3, as DNA: TGTGCCAGCAGCTTAAGAGGTAGCTCTGGAAACACCATATATTTT.

The chain combines TRBV11-2 with TRBJ1-6; a weak D match, TRBD1 (5 bases). Trimming took off 5 bases at V and 5 bases at J, with 13 bases between the two ends. The CDR3 is 15 amino acids. Germline values: CDR1 SGHAT, CDR2 FQNNGV. CDR3 nucleotide sequence: TGTGCCAGCAGCCCTCACGCAGGGAATAATTCACCCCTCCACTTT. Translating gives CASSPHAGNNSPLHF.

This chain connects TRBV24-1 to TRBJ1-2; TRBD1 matches 7 bases. The V and J ends lost 2 bases and 7 bases, in that order; junction bases with no gene match: 6. The CDR3 loop spans 14 amino acids. In germline, CDR1 is KGHDR, CDR2 SFDVKD. DNA of the CDR3: TGTGCCACCAGTGATTGGGCAGGGGGTGGTGGCTACACCTTC. Amino acids: CATSDWAGGGGYTF.